This T cell receptor (beta chain) appears in the sequencing data of a study of T cell changes during pregnancy in multiple sclerosis. Clones were sequenced by immunoSEQ multiplex PCR, and TCRdb holds only the in-frame ones, with some missing. The sample has just under 65,000 clones; 93% are singletons. This CDR3 contains 15 residues. Germline-derived CDR1 and CDR2 are LNHDA and SQIVND (reference sequence). Trimming removed 3 bases at V and 5 bases at J, with 16 bases between. Source: CD8+ T cells from peripheral blood mononuclear cells, taken in the second trimester of pregnancy. The genes are TRBV19 and TRBJ2-5, with a weak D call TRBD1 (5 bases). The source of this sequence is a female donor with multiple sclerosis, enrolled in a pregnancy study. CDR3: CASSIGAGLGETQYF. CDR3 nucleotide sequence: TGTGCCAGTAGTATCGGTGCAGGGCTGGGCGAGACCCAGTACTTC. Filled out from reference TRBV19 and TRBJ2-5, the complete variable domain reads DGGITQSPKYLFRKEGQNVTLSCEQNLNHDAMYWYRQDPGQGLRLIYYSQIVNDFQKGDIAEGYSVSREKKESFPLTVTSAQKNPTAFYLCASSIGAGLGETQYFGPGTRLLVL.